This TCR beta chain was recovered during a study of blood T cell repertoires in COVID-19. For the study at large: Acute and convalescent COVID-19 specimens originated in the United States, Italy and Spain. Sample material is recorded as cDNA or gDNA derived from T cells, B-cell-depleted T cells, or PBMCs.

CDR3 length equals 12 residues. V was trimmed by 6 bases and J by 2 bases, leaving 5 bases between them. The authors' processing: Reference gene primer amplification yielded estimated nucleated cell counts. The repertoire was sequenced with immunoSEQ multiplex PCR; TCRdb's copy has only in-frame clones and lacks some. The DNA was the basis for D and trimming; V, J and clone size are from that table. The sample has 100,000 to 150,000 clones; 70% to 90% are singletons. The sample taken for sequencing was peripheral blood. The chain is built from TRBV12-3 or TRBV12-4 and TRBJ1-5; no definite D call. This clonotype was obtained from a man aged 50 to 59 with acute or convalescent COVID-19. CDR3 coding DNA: TGTGCCAGCAGCTTCGGCAATCAGCCCCAGCATTTT. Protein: CASSFGNQPQHF.